This T cell receptor beta chain was sequenced for a study of T cells in women clearing cervical HPV infection. Regarding this clone: The read halts 3 residues ahead of the CDR3 end, with the missing end drawn from the germline J gene.

Using immunoSEQ multiplex PCR, the repertoire was profiled, and TCRdb retains in-frame clones only, with some absent. The sample table sets out approximately 52,000 clones. Trimming at V came to 2 bases and at J to 4 bases, leaving 8 bases not matched to a gene. There are 15 residues in the CDR3. Looked up from germline, CDR1 is GTSNPN and CDR2 is SVGIG (reference sequence). The gene calls are TRBV30 and TRBJ1-5; 7 bases fit TRBD1. The source of this sequence is a woman between 18 and 70 years old with a cervical HPV16 infection that either progressed to CIN3+ or cleared (not recorded which). What was sequenced was blood buffy coat. Partial CDR3 DNA: TGTGCCTGGAGTCCCGGGACAGCATCTAATCAGCCC. It codes for CAWSPGTASNQP. The whole CDR3 region reads CAWSPGTASNQPQHF.